The next 18 T cell receptor beta chains were all read from a single sample in a study of glioma-infiltrating T cells. The iRepertoire nested amplicon-rescue multiplex PCR amplified TCR alpha and beta CDR3s from RNA. TCRdb recomputed calls from the multiplex PCR reads with MiXCR, one row per CDR3 protein. The sample holds approximately 400,000 distinct CDR3 sequences, roughly 41% seen once. Specimen: glioma tissue, nonneoplastic brain tissue, or PBMCs (not recorded which). The receptors were gathered from a human donor with low-grade glioma or glioblastoma, undergoing nonglioma brain surgery, or in good health (not recorded which).

This clonotype was seen a handful of times. J is TRBJ2-1 and V is TRBV20-1, with 7 bases that match TRBD2. This CDR3 is built from 13 residues. With V trimmed by 6 bases and J by 6 bases, 8 bases remained unmatched. CDR1 DFQATT and CDR2 SNEGSKA come from the germline V gene (reference sequence). The CDR3 is CSAKRLACNEQFF. CDR3 in DNA: TGCAGTGCGAAGAGACTAGCCTGCAATGAGCAGTTCTTC.

With regard to this clonotype: A read error may explain this, as a much larger clone is one base away. CDR3 protein: CSASGSGNNEQLF. The CDR3 region has the DNA TGCAGTGCTAGTGGAAGCGGAAACAATGAGCAGCTCTTC. The V call is TRBV20-1, the J call TRBJ2-1, with a possible D match to TRBD2 (5 bases). There are 13 residues in the CDR3. Germline loops: CDR1 DFQATT, CDR2 SNEGSKA (reference sequence).

In its sample, this clonotype was seen a few times. This rearrangement joins TRBV7-2 to TRBJ1-2; maybe TRBD1 (5 bases). The V and J ends lost 8 bases and 5 bases respectively, with 15 bases between them. Germline V gives CDR1 SGHTA, CDR2 FQGNSA. The CDR3 is 13 residues long. This CDR3 is CASDAAGLYGYTF. The CDR3 DNA follows: TGTGCCAGCGATGCCGCGGGGCTTTATGGCTACACCTTC. Full variable domain (missing parts from reference TRBV7-2 and TRBJ1-2): GAGVSQSPSNKVTEKGKDVELRCDPISGHTALYWYRQSLGQGLEFLIYFQGNSAPDKSGLPSDRFSAERTGGSVSTLTIQRTQQEDSAVYLCASDAAGLYGYTFGSGTRLTVV.

This clonotype showed up many times. The J gene is TRBJ1-4, the V gene TRBV28, with 8 nucleotides matching TRBD1. Germline-derived CDR1 and CDR2 are MDHEN and SYDVKM. The CDR3 runs 15 residues. V was pared by 5 bases and J by 8 bases, with 10 bases of the junction left unmatched. In nucleotides, the CDR3 is TGTGCCAGCAGTAAGGGACAGGTCGAGCGGGAAAAACTGTTTTTT. Amino acids: CASSKGQVEREKLFF.

This clonotype was seen repeatedly, ten times or more. This chain uses TRBV27 with TRBJ2-5; a possible D gene is TRBD2 (6 bases). This CDR3 has 13 amino acids. Germline values: CDR1 MNHEY, CDR2 SMNVEV (reference sequence). V lost 4 bases to trimming and J lost 2 bases, with 8 bases between them. The CDR3 DNA is TGTGCCAGCAGTTATGGGGGGCAAGAGACCCAGTACTTC. Translation gives CASSYGGQETQYF.

Ten or more counts support this clonotype. The CDR3 region is CASSLMAGGYEQYF. The CDR3 DNA reads TGTGCCAGCAGTTTAATGGCGGGGGGCTACGAGCAGTACTTC. The J gene is TRBJ2-7, the V gene TRBV28, with TRBD2 matching over 8 bases. CDR1 and CDR2 from the germline V gene are MDHEN and SYDVKM. The CDR3 covers 14 residues. V shed 2 bases, J shed 3 bases, and the junction held 3 bases outside the gene matches. The whole variable domain, remainder taken from reference TRBV28 and TRBJ2-7, is DVKVTQSSRYLVKRTGEKVFLECVQDMDHENMFWYRQDPGLGLRLIYFSYDVKMKEKGDIPEGYSVSREKKERFSLILESASTNQTSMYLCASSLMAGGYEQYFGPGTRLTVT.

As for this clonotype: This sequence may be a read error, since a much larger clone differs from it by one base. The rearrangement uses TRBV27 and TRBJ2-7; 8 bases are shared with TRBD2. Germline V lookup: CDR1 MNHEY, CDR2 SMNVEV (reference sequence). The CDR3 consists of 13 residues. As DNA, the CDR3 is TGTGCCAGCGGTTTAAATCGCGGGAGGGAGCAGTACTTC. It translates to CASGLNRGREQYF.

This clonotype has a single count. Given a much more abundant clone one base away, this may be a read error. The V call is TRBV27, the J call TRBJ2-4, with D possibly matching TRBD1 (5 bases). The CDR3 spans 14 residues. Germline V gives CDR1 MNHEY, CDR2 SMNVEV (reference sequence). The CDR3 DNA sequence: TGTGCCAGTGCCGGACACGTAGCCAAAAAAATTCAGTACTTC. Translated, it gives CASAGHVAKKIQYF.

In regard to this clonotype: Compared with germline, one end of the junction differs, possibly owing to a read error. The rearrangement uses TRBV28 and TRBJ1-5; D is ambiguous. Germline V gene sequence: CDR1 MDHEN, CDR2 SYDVKM. This CDR3 region has 16 residues. The CDR3 DNA reads TGTGCCAGCAGTTTAGTCCCAGGATATAGCAATCGGCCCCAGCATTTT. The encoded protein is CASSLVPGYSNRPQHF.

This clonotype was recorded only once. This could be a read error, since a much larger clone is one nucleotide away. The chain is built from TRBV28 and TRBJ2-3; D not certain. In germline, CDR1 is MDHEN, CDR2 SYDVKM. V lost 6 bases, J lost 0 bases, and 13 bases lay in between. This CDR3 comprises 15 residues. CDR3 sequence (DNA): TGTGCCAGCAGGTTCCTCCGGGCCAGCACAGATACGCAGTATTTT. Its protein product is CASRFLRASTDTQYF.

CDR3 DNA sequence: TGTGCCAGCAGTGGAAATCTCCCGGGACAGGGAAAAGCTGGAAACACCATATATTTT. It translates to CASSGNLPGQGKAGNTIYF. The chain carries TRBV25-1 and TRBJ1-3; 9 bases agree with TRBD1. Germline V gene lookup returns CDR1 MGHDK and CDR2 SYGVNS. V lost 4 bases and J lost 2; bases outside the gene matches: 15. The CDR3 has 19 residues.

This clonotype was seen at least ten times. This chain links TRBV15 with TRBJ2-1, with 9 bases matching TRBD1. Unmatched junction bases numbered 6, after V lost 3 bases and J lost 6 bases. This CDR3 is built from 15 residues. The V gene's germline CDR1 is LNHNV and CDR2 YYDKDF (reference sequence). CDR3 nucleotide sequence: TGTGCCACCAGCAGTCAAAGGACAGGGGCCAATGAGCAGTTCTTC. This translates into CATSSQRTGANEQFF. The complete variable domain, with remaining parts taken from reference TRBV15 and TRBJ2-1, reads DAMVIQNPRYQVTQFGKPVTLSCSQTLNHNVMYWYQQKSSQAPKLLFHYYDKDFNNEADTPDNFQSRRPNTSFCFLDIRSPGLGDTAMYLCATSSQRTGANEQFFGPGTRLTVL.

Regarding this clonotype: A much larger clone lies one base from this, so it may be a read error. The chain carries TRBV20-1 and TRBJ1-1; D unclear. Germline V lookup: CDR1 DFQATT, CDR2 SNEGSKA (reference sequence). V lost 4 bases to trimming and J lost 10 bases, with 10 bases between them. The CDR3 consists of 10 residues. CDR3 protein: CSATILGAFF. In DNA form, the CDR3 reads TGCAGTGCTACTATTCTTGGAGCTTTCTTT.

Points on this clonotype: Given the absence of the conserved phenylalanine or tryptophan at the CDR3 end, a read error is likely. J is TRBJ1-1 and V is TRBV24-1; no clear D gene. The V gene's germline CDR1 is KGHDR and CDR2 SFDVKD. V lost 3 bases to trimming and J lost 4 bases, with 8 bases between them. The CDR3 totals 13 residues. In DNA form, the CDR3 reads TGTGCCACCAGTGATGGTTGGAGCACTGAAGCTTTCTCT. It encodes CATSDGWSTEAFS.

Regarding this clonotype: A junction end diverges from the germline sequence, so it may reflect a read error. This rearrangement joins TRBV6-5 to TRBJ1-4, with no clear D. The CDR3 spans 14 residues. CDR1 and CDR2 (germline): MNHEY, SVGAGI. This chain's CDR3 is CASSGGQRNEELFF. CDR3 in DNA: TGTGCCAGCTCCGGTGGGCAGAGAAATGAAGAACTGTTTTTT.

This clonotype was seen more than once but under ten times. This chain links TRBV24-1 with TRBJ1-1, with a tentative D call TRBD1 (5 bases). Trimming shortened V by 6 bases and J by 5 bases, and 12 bases separated the two germline ends. Germline V lookup: CDR1 KGHDR, CDR2 SFDVKD. The CDR3 length is 13 residues. The DNA of the CDR3 is TGTGCCACCAGTCTAGGGGTTGGTACTGAAGCTTTCTTT. Translation gives CATSLGVGTEAFF.

This clonotype was found many times. The V call is TRBV6-6, the J call TRBJ2-7, with 10 bases aligning to TRBD1. Trimming at V came to 0 bases and at J to 3 bases, leaving 5 bases not matched to a gene. The CDR3 is 16 amino acids. The germline V gene encodes CDR1 MNHNY and CDR2 SVGAGI (reference sequence). CDR3 residues: CASSYSTGTGVYEQYF. As DNA, the CDR3 is TGTGCCAGCAGTTACTCAACGGGGACAGGGGTCTACGAGCAGTACTTC.

This clonotype appeared a single time. A much bigger clone sits one base away, suggesting this may be a read error. The chain has TRBV27 and TRBJ2-2; D remains ambiguous. Germline assignment: CDR1 MNHEY and CDR2 SMNVEV (reference sequence). The CDR3 extends over 14 amino acids. The V end lost 4 bases, the J end lost 7 bases, and 13 bases lay between the germline ends. The DNA for the CDR3 is TGTGCCAGCAGTTACGGAAGATGGGTCGGGGAGCTGTTTTTT. This sequence encodes CASSYGRWVGELFF.